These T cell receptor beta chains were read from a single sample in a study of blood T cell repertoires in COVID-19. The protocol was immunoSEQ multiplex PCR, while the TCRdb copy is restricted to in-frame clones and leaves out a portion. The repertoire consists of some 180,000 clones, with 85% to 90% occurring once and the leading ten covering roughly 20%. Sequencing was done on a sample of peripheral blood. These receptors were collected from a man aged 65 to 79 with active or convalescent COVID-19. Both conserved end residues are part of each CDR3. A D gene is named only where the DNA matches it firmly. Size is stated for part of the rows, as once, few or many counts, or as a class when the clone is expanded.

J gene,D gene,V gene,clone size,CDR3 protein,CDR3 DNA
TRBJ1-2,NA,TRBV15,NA,CATSRDRQGISYGYTF,TGTGCCACCAGCAGAGATCGGCAGGGGATTTCCTATGGCTACACCTTC
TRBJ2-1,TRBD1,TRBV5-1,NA,CASSLSGGYNEQFF,TGCGCCAGCAGCCTCTCAGGGGGTTACAATGAGCAGTTCTTC
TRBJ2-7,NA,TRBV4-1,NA,CASSQVRGSSYEQYF,TGCGCCAGCAGCCAAGTTCGGGGGAGCTCCTACGAGCAGTACTTC
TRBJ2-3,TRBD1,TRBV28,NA,CASLPGGTDTQYF,TGTGCCAGCCTGCCAGGGGGTACAGATACGCAGTATTTT
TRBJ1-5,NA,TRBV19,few,CASSLGSVYSNQPQHF,TGTGCCAGTAGTTTAGGCTCGGTGTATAGCAATCAGCCCCAGCATTTT
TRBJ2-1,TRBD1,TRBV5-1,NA,CASSLVQQGVGNEQFF,TGCGCCAGCAGCCTCGTACAACAGGGGGTTGGCAATGAGCAGTTCTTC
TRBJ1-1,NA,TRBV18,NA,CASSPRQGRITEAFF,TGTGCCAGCTCACCGAGGCAGGGGCGGATAACTGAAGCTTTCTTT
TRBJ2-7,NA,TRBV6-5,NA,CASSPQTYYEQYF,TGTGCCAGCAGCCCACAGACCTACTACGAGCAGTACTTC
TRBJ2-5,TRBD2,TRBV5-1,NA,CASSPRLAGVSVETQYF,TGCGCCAGCAGCCCCAGACTAGCGGGGGTATCGGTAGAGACCCAGTACTTC
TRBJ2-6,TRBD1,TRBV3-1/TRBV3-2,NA,CASSKQGAEGANVLTF,TGTGCCAGCAGCAAACAGGGGGCGGAAGGGGCCAACGTCCTGACTTTC
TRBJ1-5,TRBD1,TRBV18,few,CASSGQGAGQPQHF,TGTGCCAGCTCAGGACAGGGGGCAGGTCAGCCCCAGCATTTT
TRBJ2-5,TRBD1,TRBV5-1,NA,CASSSTGTGEETQYF,TGCGCCAGCAGCTCAACCGGGACAGGGGAAGAGACCCAGTACTTC
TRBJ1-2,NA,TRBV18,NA,CASSPGSGYRGGGYTF,TGTGCCAGCTCACCGGGCTCCGGCTACCGGGGGGGTGGCTACACCTTC
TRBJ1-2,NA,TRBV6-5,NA,CASRDGGRGNYGYTF,TGTGCCAGCAGGGACGGGGGGAGGGGTAACTATGGCTACACCTTC
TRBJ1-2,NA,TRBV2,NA,CASSEKGTLVNYGYTF,TGTGCCAGCAGCGAGAAAGGGACACTAGTTAACTATGGCTACACCTTC
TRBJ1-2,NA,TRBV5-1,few,CASSTGVYGYTF,TGCGCCAGCAGCACCGGGGTGTATGGCTACACCTTC
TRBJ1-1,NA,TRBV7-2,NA,CASSLARRGYTEAFF,TGTGCCAGCAGCTTAGCGAGGAGGGGTTACACTGAAGCTTTCTTT
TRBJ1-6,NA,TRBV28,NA,CASSINRDTSNSPLHF,TGTGCCAGCAGCATCAATCGGGACACTAGTAATTCACCCCTCCACTTT
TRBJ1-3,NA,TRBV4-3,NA,CASSQDLRSRENTIYF,TGCGCCAGCAGCCAAGATCTTAGGTCCCGGGAAAACACCATATATTTT
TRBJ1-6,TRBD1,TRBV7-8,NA,CASSTRDSHSPLHF,TGTGCCAGCAGCACCCGGGACAGCCATTCACCCCTCCACTTT
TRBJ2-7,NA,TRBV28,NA,CASSLDPGDYEQYF,TGTGCCAGCAGTTTAGATCCAGGGGATTACGAGCAGTACTTC
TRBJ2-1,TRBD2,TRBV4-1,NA,CASSQDTGGYNEQFF,TGCGCCAGCAGCCAAGACACGGGGGGGTACAATGAGCAGTTCTTC
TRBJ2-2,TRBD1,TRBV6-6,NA,CAVAGTGLDGELFF,TGTGCAGTTGCGGGGACAGGGTTGGACGGGGAGCTGTTTTTT
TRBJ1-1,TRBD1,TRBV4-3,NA,CASSQVLAGGTEAFF,TGCGCCAGCAGCCAAGTCCTGGCAGGGGGGACTGAAGCTTTCTTT
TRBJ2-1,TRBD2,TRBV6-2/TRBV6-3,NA,CASSSLRSGGAYEQFF,TGTGCCAGCAGTTCCCTTCGCAGCGGGGGGGCATATGAGCAGTTCTTC
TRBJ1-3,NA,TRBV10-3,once,CAISDPGVPDGNTIYF,TGTGCCATCAGTGATCCCGGGGTGCCCGACGGAAACACCATATATTTT
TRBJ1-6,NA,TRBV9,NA,CASSNPKSSYNSPLHF,TGTGCCAGCAGCAATCCTAAGAGCTCCTATAATTCACCCCTCCACTTT
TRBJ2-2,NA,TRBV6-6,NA,CAIRWGPANTGELFF,TGTGCCATCCGGTGGGGCCCCGCGAACACCGGGGAGCTGTTTTTT
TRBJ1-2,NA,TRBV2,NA,CASSVQGYGYTF,TGTGCCAGCAGTGTCCAGGGCTATGGCTACACCTTC
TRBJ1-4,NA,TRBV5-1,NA,CASSSPGTTNEKLFF,TGCGCCAGCAGCTCCCCGGGGACAACTAATGAAAAACTGTTTTTT
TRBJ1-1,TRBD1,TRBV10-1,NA,CASSESQKGATEAFF,TGCGCCAGCAGTGAGAGCCAAAAGGGGGCCACTGAAGCTTTCTTT
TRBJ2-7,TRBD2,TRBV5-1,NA,CASSLSGGSNYEQYF,TGCGCCAGCAGCCTGTCCGGGGGGAGCAACTACGAGCAGTACTTC
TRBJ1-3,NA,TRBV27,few,CASSLRQDTSEGTIYF,TGTGCCAGCAGTCTAAGACAGGACACTTCCGAGGGCACCATATATTTT
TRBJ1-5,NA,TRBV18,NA,CASSRTNSNQPQHF,TGTGCCAGCTCACGGACAAATAGCAATCAGCCCCAGCATTTT
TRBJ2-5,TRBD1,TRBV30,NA,CAWSEGASSGGETQYF,TGTGCCTGGAGTGAAGGGGCCTCATCAGGGGGAGAGACCCAGTACTTC
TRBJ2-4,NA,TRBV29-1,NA,CSVEDPYQAAKNIQYF,TGCAGCGTTGAAGATCCCTACCAGGCGGCCAAAAACATTCAGTACTTC
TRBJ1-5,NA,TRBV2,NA,CASTSTGRGQPQHF,TGTGCCAGCACCTCGACAGGACGTGGGCAGCCCCAGCATTTT
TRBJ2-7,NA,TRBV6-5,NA,CASSDRLRGGYEQYF,TGTGCCAGCAGCGACCGGCTGAGGGGGGGTTACGAGCAGTACTTC
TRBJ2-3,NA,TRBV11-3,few,CASSRTQSTDTQYF,TGTGCCAGCAGCCGGACACAAAGCACAGATACGCAGTATTTT
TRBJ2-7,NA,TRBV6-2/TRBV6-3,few,CASGRNLGNEQYF,TGTGCCAGCGGCCGGAACCTAGGCAACGAGCAGTACTTC
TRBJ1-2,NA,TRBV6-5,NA,CASSPPGRGSGYTF,TGTGCCAGCAGTCCACCGGGGCGGGGGAGTGGCTACACCTTC
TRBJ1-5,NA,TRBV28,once,CASLIEGQPQHF,TGTGCCAGCCTAATTGAGGGTCAGCCCCAGCATTTT
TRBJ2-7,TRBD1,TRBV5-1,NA,CASSLRDRVGYEQYF,TGCGCCAGCAGCTTACGGGACAGGGTAGGGTACGAGCAGTACTTC
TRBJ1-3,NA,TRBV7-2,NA,CASSPARGGNTIYF,TGTGCCAGCAGCCCCGCAAGAGGTGGAAACACCATATATTTT
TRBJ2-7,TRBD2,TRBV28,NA,CASSPTSGGSYEQYF,TGTGCCAGCAGTCCGACTAGCGGGGGTTCCTACGAGCAGTACTTC
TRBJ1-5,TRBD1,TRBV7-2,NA,CASSLEGTGNQPQHF,TGTGCCAGCAGCTTAGAGGGGACAGGCAATCAGCCCCAGCATTTT
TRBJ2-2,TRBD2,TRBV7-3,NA,CASSLKVLAGGPPGELFF,TGTGCCAGCAGCTTAAAGGTCCTAGCGGGAGGGCCGCCCGGGGAGCTGTTTTTT
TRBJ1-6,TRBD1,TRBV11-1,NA,CASSTTGTANSPLHF,TGTGCCAGCAGCACCACTGGGACAGCTAATTCACCCCTCCACTTT
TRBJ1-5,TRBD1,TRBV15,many,CATSEHRGRILPQHF,TGTGCCACCAGCGAGCACAGGGGGCGAATTCTGCCCCAGCATTTT
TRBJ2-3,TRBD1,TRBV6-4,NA,CASSDGTGETDTQYF,TGTGCCAGCAGTGACGGGACAGGGGAGACGGATACGCAGTATTTT
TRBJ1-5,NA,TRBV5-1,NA,CASSLGQADQPQHF,TGCGCCAGCAGCTTGGGACAGGCCGATCAGCCCCAGCATTTT
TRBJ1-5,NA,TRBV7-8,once,CASSPSGVYSNQPQHF,TGTGCCAGCAGCCCCTCAGGGGTCTATAGCAATCAGCCCCAGCATTTT
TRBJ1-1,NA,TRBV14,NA,CASSQGRNTEAFF,TGTGCCAGCAGCCAAGGGAGGAACACTGAAGCTTTCTTT
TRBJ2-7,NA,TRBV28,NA,CASCQYRDSYYEQYF,TGTGCCAGCTGTCAATATCGGGACTCATACTACGAGCAGTACTTC
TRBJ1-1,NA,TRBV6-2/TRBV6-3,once,CASSPTPGRYITEAFF,TGTGCCAGCAGTCCGACCCCCGGGAGATACATCACTGAAGCTTTCTTT
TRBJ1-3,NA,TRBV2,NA,CASSESYLSGNTIYF,TGTGCCAGCAGTGAATCTTATCTTTCTGGAAACACCATATATTTT
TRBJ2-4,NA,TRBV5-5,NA,CASSSRDLAKNIQYF,TGTGCCAGCAGCTCCAGGGACTTAGCCAAAAACATTCAGTACTTC
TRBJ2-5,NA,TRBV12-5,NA,CASGTGQPQETQYF,TGTGCTAGTGGTACCGGACAGCCCCAAGAGACCCAGTACTTC
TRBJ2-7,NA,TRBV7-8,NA,CASSLGREAYEQYF,TGTGCCAGCAGCTTAGGCAGGGAAGCCTACGAGCAGTACTTC